These T cell receptor beta chains were read from a single sample in a study of blood T cell repertoires in COVID-19. Assay: immunoSEQ multiplex PCR; the TCRdb copy retains only in-frame clones and omits some. The sample shows roughly 180,000 clones, 86% of them seen only once. The sequenced material came from peripheral blood. The receptors derive from a man in his sixties or seventies with active or convalescent COVID-19. Both conserved end residues are part of each CDR3. Fields, in order: J gene, V gene, D gene, clone size, CDR3 DNA, CDR3 protein. A D gene is named only where the DNA matches it firmly. Size values are once, few and many counts, or a class for expanded clones, and some rows have none.

>TRBJ2-4|TRBV5-5|TRBD2|.
TGTGCCAGCAGGACAAATCCTCCGGGACTAGCGGGAACGGGGTCTGTTCAGTACTTC
CASRTNPPGLAGTGSVQYF
>TRBJ1-1|TRBV2|TRBD1|.
TGTGCCAGCAGTGAAGCCGGGACAGGGGGCACTGAAGCTTTCTTT
CASSEAGTGGTEAFF
>TRBJ1-1|TRBV5-1|TRBD1|.
TGCGCCAGCAGCTTCGAGGGGGCTGAATACTCGGGGGCTTTCTTT
CASSFEGAEYSGAFF
>TRBJ2-7|TRBV6-2/TRBV6-3|TRBD2|once
TGTGCCAGCAGCTCCGGACTAGCGGGGACCTACGAGCAGTACTTC
CASSSGLAGTYEQYF
>TRBJ2-2|TRBV29-1|.|.
TGCAGCGCCAGGGAAGTAGCAGTCACCGGGGAGCTGTTTTTT
CSAREVAVTGELFF
>TRBJ1-6|TRBV27|TRBD1|.
TGTGCCAGCAGTTTATCCCGAGGGGGCAATTCACCCCTCCACTTT
CASSLSRGGNSPLHF
>TRBJ2-1|TRBV11-1|TRBD1|.
TGTGCCAGCAGCTTACTCACCGGGACAGGGTACAATGAGCAGTTCTTC
CASSLLTGTGYNEQFF
>TRBJ1-1|TRBV7-8|.|.
TGTGCCAGCAGCCTAGGACAGTTAGGGAACACTGAAGCTTTCTTT
CASSLGQLGNTEAFF
>TRBJ1-5|TRBV19|.|.
TGTGCCAGTAGTTTCCATGATCAGCCCCAGCATTTT
CASSFHDQPQHF
>TRBJ2-5|TRBV9|TRBD2|.
TGTGCCAGCACGTCGGGAGCGGGGCGGGAGACCCAGTACTTC
CASTSGAGRETQYF
>TRBJ1-4|TRBV29-1|TRBD1|.
TGCAGCGTCTCAAACAGGGGTATGGGTGAAAAACTGTTTTTT
CSVSNRGMGEKLFF
>TRBJ1-2|TRBV7-9|.|.
TGTGCCAGCGGGCACTATGGCTACACCTTC
CASGHYGYTF
>TRBJ2-1|TRBV13|TRBD2|.
TGTGCCAGCAAGGGCGGGGGAGTCAATGAGCAGTTCTTC
CASKGGGVNEQFF
>TRBJ1-2|TRBV6-5|.|.
TGTGCCAGCACACAGAACTATGGCTACACCTTC
CASTQNYGYTF
>TRBJ1-1|TRBV3-1/TRBV3-2|.|.
TGTGCCAGCAGCTTCCGACAGGAGAACACTGAAGCTTTCTTT
CASSFRQENTEAFF
>TRBJ1-5|TRBV6-5|.|once
TGTGCCAGCAGTTACTCGGCTTACGGGAATCATCCCCAGCATTTT
CASSYSAYGNHPQHF
>TRBJ1-5|TRBV6-2/TRBV6-3|TRBD1|.
TGTGCCAGCAGCGAAGGCGGCAAAGGACAGGGCAATCAGCCCCAGCATTTT
CASSEGGKGQGNQPQHF
>TRBJ2-3|TRBV4-1|.|.
TGCGCCAGCAGCCAAGATACGGGTAATACGCAGTATTTT
CASSQDTGNTQYF
>TRBJ2-7|TRBV12-3/TRBV12-4|.|few
TGTGCCAGCAGCCTCGGACTTCTATACGAGCAGTACTTC
CASSLGLLYEQYF
>TRBJ1-2|TRBV27|.|.
TGTGCCAGCCGGAGTCTATGGGGCTACACCTTC
CASRSLWGYTF
>TRBJ1-6|TRBV5-1|TRBD1|.
TGCGCCAGCAGCCGGGGACAGGAAAATTCACCCCTCCACTTT
CASSRGQENSPLHF
>TRBJ1-2|TRBV18|TRBD1|.
TGTGCCAGCTCACCAGGACAGGGCAACTATGGCTACACCTTC
CASSPGQGNYGYTF
>TRBJ2-2|TRBV7-9|TRBD2|few
TGTGCCAGCAGCCTTCTAGCGGGAGGGTTATCCGGGGAGCTGTTTTTT
CASSLLAGGLSGELFF
>TRBJ1-1|TRBV12-3/TRBV12-4|TRBD1|.
TGTGCCAGCAGTTTGGACAGGGGGACTGAAGCTTTCTTT
CASSLDRGTEAFF
>TRBJ1-2|TRBV27|.|.
TGTGCCAGCAGTTTATCTCGCGGCAACTATGGCTACACCTTC
CASSLSRGNYGYTF